The 13 T cell receptor beta chains in this list originate from one sample, sequenced in a study of T cells after yellow fever vaccination. TCRdb re-analysed the 5' RACE reads in MiXCR, keeping a single row per CDR3 protein. The sample carries under 55,000 distinct CDR3 sequences, 5% to 8.5% recorded once. Specimen: CD8+ T cells not binding an NS4B(214-222) dextramer, sorted from PBMCs, collected about 41 days after the first yellow fever vaccination. The source of these receptors is a young man who received the YFV17D yellow fever vaccine.

This clonotype was seen at least ten times. This sequence joins TRBV7-6 and TRBJ2-7; no firm D call. The germline V and J ends were trimmed by 5 bases and 1 base, with 9 bases remaining between them. Germline lookup yields CDR1 SGHVS and CDR2 FNYEAQ. This CDR3 is 13 amino acids long. CDR3 region: CASSTTDSYEQYF. In DNA form, the CDR3 reads TGTGCCAGCAGCACAACAGATTCCTACGAGCAGTACTTC.

This clonotype was seen at least ten times. The V gene is TRBV29-1, the J gene TRBJ1-1; D is ambiguous. CDR1 and CDR2 (germline): SQVTM, ANQGSEA. This CDR3 has 12 amino acids. V lost 7 bases to trimming and J lost 0 bases, with 9 bases between them. CDR3 loop: CSAMAMNTEAFF. The CDR3 coding sequence is TGCAGCGCTATGGCTATGAACACTGAAGCTTTCTTT.

This clonotype has ten or more counts. The chain joins TRBV19 to TRBJ1-2; D remains ambiguous. Trimming cost V 3 bases and J 4 bases, with 9 bases left between them. CDR1 is LNHDA and CDR2 is SQIVND in the germline V gene (reference sequence). The CDR3 consists of 13 residues. CDR3 sequence reads: CASSIGLLYGYTF. The CDR3 DNA is TGTGCCAGTAGTATCGGACTGCTCTATGGCTACACCTTC.

This clonotype has more than one count but fewer than ten. The chain recombines TRBV27 with TRBJ2-5; D gene unclear. This CDR3 region has 14 residues. The germline CDR1 and CDR2 sequences are MNHEY and SMNVEV (reference sequence). V gave up 5 bases and J gave up 3 bases, with 13 bases separating them. CDR3 sequence: CASSPDLLKETQYF. DNA for the CDR3: TGTGCCAGCAGTCCCGACTTGCTTAAAGAGACCCAGTACTTC.

Comment on this clonotype: One end of the junction is discordant with germline, which a read error may explain. CDR3 DNA sequence: TGTGCCAGCAGCGTAGTACTAGCGGGGAACAAAGAGCAGTTCTTC. It translates to CASSVVLAGNKEQFF. The chain employs TRBV9 and TRBJ2-1; 10 bases agree with TRBD2. This CDR3 is built from 15 residues. Germline V lookup: CDR1 SGDLS, CDR2 YYNGEE.

This chain connects TRBV5-1 to TRBJ1-2; no reliable D call. The ends were cut back, 4 bases at V and 2 bases at J, with 12 bases in the middle. CDR1 and CDR2 from the germline V gene are SGHRS and YFSETQ. This CDR3 is 14 amino acids long. The CDR3 DNA sequence: TGCGCCAGCAGCCCGGACGCAGCCAACTATGGCTACACCTTC. This codes for CASSPDAANYGYTF.

In its sample, this clonotype was seen a few times. The V gene is TRBV6-5, the J gene TRBJ1-4; D not certain. V was shortened by 6 bases and J by 3 bases, with 11 bases between the two germline ends. This CDR3 region has 14 residues. Germline lookup yields CDR1 MNHEY and CDR2 SVGAGI. The CDR3 DNA sequence: TGTGCCAGCAGGAGGGCATTTTCTAATGAAAAACTGTTTTTT. Protein sequence: CASRRAFSNEKLFF.

In its sample, this clonotype was seen many times. This sequence joins TRBV25-1 and TRBJ2-2, with TRBD2 matching over 11 bases. V was pared by 3 bases and J by 3 bases, with 3 bases of the junction left unmatched. The CDR3 runs 16 residues. Germline CDR1 MGHDK, CDR2 SYGVNS. DNA of the CDR3: TGTGCCAGCAGTGACGGACTAGCGGGCCACACCGGGGAGCTGTTTTTT. This codes for CASSDGLAGHTGELFF. Drawing the rest from reference TRBV25-1 and TRBJ2-2, the complete variable domain is EADIYQTPRYLVIGTGKKITLECSQTMGHDKMYWYQQDPGMELHLIHYSYGVNSTEKGDLSSESTVSRIRTEHFPLTLESARPSHTSQYLCASSDGLAGHTGELFFGEGSRLTVL.

This clonotype was counted ten times or more. J is TRBJ2-7 and V is TRBV4-3; D may correspond to TRBD1 or TRBD2 (5 bases each). Germline CDR1 is LGHNA and CDR2 is YSLEER. The V end lost 0 bases, the J end lost 0 bases, and 9 bases lay between the germline ends. This CDR3 is built from 15 residues. CDR3 region: CASSQEEGSSYEQYF. Written as DNA, the CDR3 is TGCGCCAGCAGCCAAGAAGAGGGGAGCTCCTACGAGCAGTACTTC.

This clonotype was seen at least ten times. This rearrangement joins TRBV6-2 or TRBV6-3 to TRBJ2-3, with D uncertain. The CDR3 totals 12 residues. The V end lost 2 bases, the J end lost 5 bases, and 5 bases lay between the germline ends. Germline CDR1 reads MNHEY; CDR2 reads SVGEGT. For the CDR3, the DNA is TGTGCCAGCAGTTACGTCGGAGATACGCAGTATTTT. This gives the protein CASSYVGDTQYF.

This clonotype was seen ten or more times. This sequence joins TRBV12-3 or TRBV12-4 and TRBJ1-3; D gene unclear. V lost 3 bases and J lost 4, with 7 bases in between. The CDR3 consists of 13 residues. Here the CDR3 reads CASSLAAGNTIYF. The CDR3 nucleotides are TGTGCCAGCAGTTTGGCAGCAGGAAACACCATATATTTT.

This clonotype occurred many times. The V call is TRBV27, the J call TRBJ2-1; the match to TRBD1 covers 7 bases. The V gene end was trimmed by 7 bases and the J gene end by 2 bases; junction bases not matched to a gene: 5. This CDR3 has 14 amino acids. The germline V gene encodes CDR1 MNHEY and CDR2 SMNVEV (reference sequence). Here the CDR3 reads CASTRQGPYNEQFF. CDR3 DNA sequence: TGTGCCAGCACCAGACAGGGTCCCTACAATGAGCAGTTCTTC.

As for this clonotype: Possible read error: a much larger clone is one base away. J is TRBJ2-3 and V is TRBV13, with TRBD2 matching 8 bases. CDR1 PRHDT and CDR2 FYEKMQ come from the germline V gene (reference sequence). The length of the CDR3 is 15 residues. The CDR3 sequence: CSSGSGGRFTDTQYF. CDR3 sequence (DNA): TGTTCCAGCGGAAGCGGGGGTCGATTCACAGATACGCAGTATTTT.